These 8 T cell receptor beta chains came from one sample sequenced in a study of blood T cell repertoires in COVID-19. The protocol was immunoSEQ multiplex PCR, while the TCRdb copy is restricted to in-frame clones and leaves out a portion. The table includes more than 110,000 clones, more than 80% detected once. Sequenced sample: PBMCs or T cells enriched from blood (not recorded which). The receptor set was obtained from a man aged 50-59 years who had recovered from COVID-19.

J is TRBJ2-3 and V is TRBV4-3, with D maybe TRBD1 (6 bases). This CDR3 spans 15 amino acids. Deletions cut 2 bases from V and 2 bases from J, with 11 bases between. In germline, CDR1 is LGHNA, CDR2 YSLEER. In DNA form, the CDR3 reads TGCGCCAGCAGCCAATCCTGGACAGCCACAGATACGCAGTATTTT. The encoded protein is CASSQSWTATDTQYF.

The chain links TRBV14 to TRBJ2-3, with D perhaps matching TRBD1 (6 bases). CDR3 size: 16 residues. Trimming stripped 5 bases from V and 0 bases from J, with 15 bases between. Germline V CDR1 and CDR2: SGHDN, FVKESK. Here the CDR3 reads CASSYHREWSTDTQYF. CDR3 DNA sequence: TGTGCCAGCAGCTACCACAGGGAATGGAGCACAGATACGCAGTATTTT.

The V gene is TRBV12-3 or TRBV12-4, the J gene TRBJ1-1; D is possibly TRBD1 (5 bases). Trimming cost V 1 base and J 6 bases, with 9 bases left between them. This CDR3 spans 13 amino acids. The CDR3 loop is CASSLVQGSEAFF. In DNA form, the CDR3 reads TGTGCCAGCAGTTTAGTCCAGGGCTCTGAAGCTTTCTTT.

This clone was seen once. CDR3 coding DNA: TGTGCCAGCAGCCCGTATGAGGCGTTCCCCTACGAGCAGTACTTC. Its translation is CASSPYEAFPYEQYF. The chain employs TRBV14 and TRBJ2-7; D unclear. Per germline, CDR1 SGHDN and CDR2 FVKESK. Trimming stripped 4 bases from V and 2 bases from J, with 15 bases between. The CDR3 is 15 amino acids.

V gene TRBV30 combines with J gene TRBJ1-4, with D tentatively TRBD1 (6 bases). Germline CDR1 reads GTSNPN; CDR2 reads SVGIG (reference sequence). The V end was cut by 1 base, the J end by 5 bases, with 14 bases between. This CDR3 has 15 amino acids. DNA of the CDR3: TGTGCCTGGAGTGGACCCGGGACACCGAATGAAAAACTGTTTTTT. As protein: CAWSGPGTPNEKLFF.

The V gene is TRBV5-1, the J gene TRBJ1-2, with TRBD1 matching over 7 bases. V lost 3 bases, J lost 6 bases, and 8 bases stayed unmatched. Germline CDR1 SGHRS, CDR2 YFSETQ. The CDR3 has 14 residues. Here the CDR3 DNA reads TGCGCCAGCAGCTCCCGACAGGGAGTTGATGGCTACACCTTC. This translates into CASSSRQGVDGYTF.

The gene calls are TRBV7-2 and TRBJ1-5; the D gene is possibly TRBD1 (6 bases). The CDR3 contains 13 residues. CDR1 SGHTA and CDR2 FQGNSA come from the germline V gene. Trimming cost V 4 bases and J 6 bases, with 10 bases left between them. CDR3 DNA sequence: TGTGCCAGCAGCTACAGGGAGGGTCAGCCCCAGCATTTT. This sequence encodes CASSYREGQPQHF.

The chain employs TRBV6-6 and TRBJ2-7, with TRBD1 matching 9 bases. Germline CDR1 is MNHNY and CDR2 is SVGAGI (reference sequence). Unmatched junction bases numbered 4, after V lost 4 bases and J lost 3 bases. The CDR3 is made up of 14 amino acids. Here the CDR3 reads CASSSATGGYEQYF. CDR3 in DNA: TGTGCCAGCAGTTCCGCGACAGGGGGCTACGAGCAGTACTTC.